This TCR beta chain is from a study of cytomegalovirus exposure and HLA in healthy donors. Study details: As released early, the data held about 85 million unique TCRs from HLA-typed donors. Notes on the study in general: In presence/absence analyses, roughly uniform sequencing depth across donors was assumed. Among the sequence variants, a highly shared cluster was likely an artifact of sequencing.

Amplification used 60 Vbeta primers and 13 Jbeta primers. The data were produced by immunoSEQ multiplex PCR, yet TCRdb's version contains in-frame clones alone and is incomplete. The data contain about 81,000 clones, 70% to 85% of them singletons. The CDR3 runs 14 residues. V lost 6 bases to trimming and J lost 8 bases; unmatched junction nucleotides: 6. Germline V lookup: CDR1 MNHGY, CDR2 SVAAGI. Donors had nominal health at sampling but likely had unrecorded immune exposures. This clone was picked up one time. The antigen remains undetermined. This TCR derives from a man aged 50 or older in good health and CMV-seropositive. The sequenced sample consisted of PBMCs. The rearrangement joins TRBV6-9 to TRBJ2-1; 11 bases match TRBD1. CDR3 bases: TGTGCCAGCAGGGGCCGGGACAGGGGGGATGAGCAGTTCTTC. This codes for CASRGRDRGDEQFF.